One and the same sample provided the 28 T cell receptor beta chains below, sequenced in a study of shared clonotypes between healthy human individuals. Data came from immunoSEQ multiplex PCR; TCRdb stores just in-frame clones and leaves some out. The data show 850,000 to 1,100,000 clones, 60% to 80% seen once. Sequencing was done on a sample of memory CD4+ T cells from PBMCs. Subset meaning: CD45RA-negative fraction. The receptors stem from a man between 18 and 29 years old in good health. Some clones in this sample may be carry-over from other donors' samples.

J is TRBJ2-1 and V is TRBV5-4, with 14 bases identical to TRBD2. Looked up from germline, CDR1 is SGHNT and CDR2 is YYREEE (reference sequence). The V and J ends lost 4 bases and 8 bases, in that order; junction bases with no gene match: 8. This CDR3 comprises 16 residues. The CDR3 DNA follows: TGTGCCAGCAGCATCCGACTAGCGGGAGGGAGGGATGAGCAGTTCTTC. Encoded protein: CASSIRLAGGRDEQFF. The full variable domain, with the rest looked up from reference TRBV5-4 and TRBJ2-1, is ETGVTQSPTHLIKTRGQQVTLRCSSQSGHNTVSWYQQALGQGPQFIFQYYREEENGRGNFPPRFSGLQFPNYSSELNVNALELDDSALYLCASSIRLAGGRDEQFFGPGTRLTVL.

V gene TRBV5-1 combines with J gene TRBJ2-5; unclear D gene. The ends were cut back, 5 bases at V and 4 bases at J, with 6 bases in the middle. Looked up from germline, CDR1 is SGHRS and CDR2 is YFSETQ. CDR3 length equals 11 residues. For the CDR3, the DNA is TGCGCCAGCAGAGAAACAGAGACCCAGTACTTC. Translating it yields CASRETETQYF. Supplemented by reference TRBV5-1 and TRBJ2-5, the full variable domain reads KAGVTQTPRYLIKTRGQQVTLSCSPISGHRSVSWYQQTPGQGLQFLFEYFSETQRNKGNFPGRFSGRQFSNSRSEMNVSTLELGDSALYLCASRETETQYFGPGTRLLVL.

The chain combines TRBV5-1 with TRBJ2-1; 8 bases are a match to TRBD1. The CDR3 extends over 16 amino acids. J lost 7 bases, V lost 2 bases, and 11 bases had no gene match. CDR1 and CDR2 (germline): SGHRS, YFSETQ. The CDR3 coding sequence is TGCGCCAGCAGCTTTGAAGCAGGGGGCCGGAATAATGAGCAGTTCTTC. Its protein product is CASSFEAGGRNNEQFF.

V is TRBV7-2 and J is TRBJ2-2; 11 positions match TRBD2. Germline lookup yields CDR1 SGHTA and CDR2 FQGNSA. Trimming cost V 5 bases and J 4 bases; bases outside gene matches: 12. The CDR3 totals 18 residues. The CDR3 sequence is CASSPRPPGLAATGELFF. The CDR3 DNA is TGTGCCAGCAGCCCCCGACCTCCGGGACTAGCGGCCACCGGGGAGCTGTTTTTT.

J is TRBJ1-4 and V is TRBV5-6, with D possibly being TRBD1 (5 bases). Trimming took off 2 bases at V and 8 bases at J, with 13 bases between the two ends. Germline lookup yields CDR1 SGHDT and CDR2 YYEEEE. The CDR3 runs to 14 residues. The CDR3, as DNA: TGTGCCAGCAGCTTCGGGACGAGGACGGAAAAACTGTTTTTT. Amino acid sequence: CASSFGTRTEKLFF.

This clone has a single count. This chain connects TRBV28 to TRBJ2-1, with 10 bases identical to TRBD2. This CDR3 is built from 15 residues. J gave up 4 bases and V 5 bases, and 5 bases lay outside the gene matches. Germline values: CDR1 MDHEN, CDR2 SYDVKM. Written as DNA, the CDR3 is TGTGCCAGCAGTCACCGGACTAGCGGATACAATGAGCAGTTCTTC. This codes for CASSHRTSGYNEQFF. Filled out from reference TRBV28 and TRBJ2-1, the complete variable domain reads DVKVTQSSRYLVKRTGEKVFLECVQDMDHENMFWYRQDPGLGLRLIYFSYDVKMKEKGDIPEGYSVSREKKERFSLILESASTNQTSMYLCASSHRTSGYNEQFFGPGTRLTVL.

This clone was seen once. The chain employs TRBV9 and TRBJ2-1; 8 bases line up with TRBD1. Trimming at V came to 3 bases and at J to 0 bases, leaving 2 bases not matched to a gene. Germline V gene lookup returns CDR1 SGDLS and CDR2 YYNGEE. CDR3 length: 15 amino acids. The CDR3 nucleotides read TGTGCCAGCAGCGACACAGGGGGCTCCTACAATGAGCAGTTCTTC. Its translation is CASSDTGGSYNEQFF. The full variable domain, in which reference TRBV9 and TRBJ2-1 provide the parts outside the CDR3, is DSGVTQTPKHLITATGQRVTLRCSPRSGDLSVYWYQQSLDQGLQFLIQYYNGEERAKGNILERFSAQQFPDLHSELNLSSLELGDSALYFCASSDTGGSYNEQFFGPGTRLTVL.

The chain has TRBV7-2 and TRBJ2-1; D is ambiguous. Germline-derived CDR1 and CDR2 are SGHTA and FQGNSA. This CDR3 contains 15 residues. V lost 2 bases and J lost 5, with 13 bases in between. DNA of the CDR3: TGTGCCAGCAGCTTAATCAGCACCAGTCACAATGAGCAGTTCTTC. Translating it yields CASSLISTSHNEQFF.

The CDR3 bases are TGTGCCAGCAGTGAAGTTTATAGCAATCAGCCCCAGCATTTT. This encodes CASSEVYSNQPQHF. The chain couples TRBV2 to TRBJ1-5, with D uncertain. Per the germline V gene, CDR1 is SNHLY and CDR2 is FYNNEI. The V end lost 1 base, the J end lost 0 bases, and 4 bases lay between the germline ends. There are 14 residues in the CDR3.

Worth noting for this clone: Other DNA sequences in the sample encode the same CDR3. The gene calls are TRBV29-1 and TRBJ2-7; 8 bases line up with TRBD2. The J segment lost 4 bases and the V segment lost 4 bases, leaving 3 bases of the junction unmatched. This CDR3 is 12 amino acids long. Germline CDR1 SQVTM, CDR2 ANQGSEA. The CDR3, as DNA: TGCAGCGTTGGCCGGGGGGGGTACGAGCAGTACTTC. Translation: CSVGRGGYEQYF.

This sequence joins TRBV25-1 and TRBJ2-7; possibly TRBD2 for D (5 bases). This CDR3 comprises 16 residues. Germline CDR1 is MGHDK and CDR2 is SYGVNS. V dropped 1 base and J dropped 0 bases, with 13 bases sitting between them. The CDR3 coding sequence is TGTGCCAGCAGTGAATCTAGAGGGCGAAGCTCCTACGAGCAGTACTTC. It yields the protein CASSESRGRSSYEQYF.

The chain links TRBV2 to TRBJ2-3; D is possibly TRBD2 (5 bases). The germline V and J ends were trimmed by 7 bases and 6 bases, with 8 bases remaining between them. The germline V gene encodes CDR1 SNHLY and CDR2 FYNNEI. CDR3 size: 11 residues. In nucleotides, the CDR3 is TGTGCCAGCACCCGAGGGGATACGCAGTATTTT. Protein: CASTRGDTQYF.

This chain joins TRBV28 and TRBJ2-6; D unclear. This CDR3 contains 16 residues. Trimming cost V 8 bases and J 0 bases, with 14 bases left between them. From germline, CDR1 is MDHEN and CDR2 SYDVKM. The DNA of the CDR3 is TGTGCCAGCGGTCCTCCCCCGGGCTCTGGGGCCAACGTCCTGACTTTC. Its translation: CASGPPPGSGANVLTF.

In the case of this clone: The sample holds other DNA sequences that translate to the same CDR3. CDR3 in DNA: TGTGCCAGCAGCGCCGGACAGGGGAACACTGAAGCTTTCTTT. It encodes CASSAGQGNTEAFF. This rearrangement joins TRBV9 to TRBJ1-1; 8 bases fit TRBD1. This CDR3 has 14 residues. With 3 bases clipped from V and 1 base from J, the junction kept 2 bases outside the gene matches. The germline CDR1 and CDR2 sequences are SGDLS and YYNGEE.

The chain recombines TRBV21-1 with TRBJ2-1; the table assigns TRBD2, which was not confirmed against the DNA. TRBV21-1 is annotated as a pseudogene. The CDR3 consists of 15 residues. CDR3 loop: CASSKSRGSYNEQFF. The CDR3 coding sequence is TGTGCCAGCAGCAAATCCCGAGGCTCCTACAATGAGCAGTTCTTC.

J is TRBJ1-1 and V is TRBV14; D gene uncertain. With 3 bases removed from V and 8 bases from J, the gap between germline ends came to 7 bases. This CDR3 comprises 11 residues. CDR1 SGHDN and CDR2 FVKESK come from the germline V gene. This chain's CDR3 is CASSHRAEAFF. The CDR3 DNA reads TGTGCCAGCAGCCATCGGGCAGAAGCTTTCTTT.

J is TRBJ1-3 and V is TRBV28; D remains unclear. Trimming took 2 bases from V and 0 from J, leaving 14 bases between them. The germline gives CDR1 MDHEN, CDR2 SYDVKM. This CDR3 has 17 residues. CDR3 bases: TGTGCCAGCAGTTTAAGGGCCTACACTAGCTCTGGAAACACCATATATTTT. Encoded protein: CASSLRAYTSSGNTIYF. The full variable domain, in which reference TRBV28 and TRBJ1-3 provide the parts outside the CDR3, is DVKVTQSSRYLVKRTGEKVFLECVQDMDHENMFWYRQDPGLGLRLIYFSYDVKMKEKGDIPEGYSVSREKKERFSLILESASTNQTSMYLCASSLRAYTSSGNTIYFGEGSWLTVV.

The rearrangement uses TRBV7-3 and TRBJ2-2, with D hard to call. The length of the CDR3 is 14 residues. Trimming removed 4 bases at V and 5 bases at J, with 11 bases between. The germline V gene has CDR1 SGHTA and CDR2 FQGTGA. The CDR3 protein is CASSSYGWTGELFF. Written as DNA, the CDR3 is TGTGCCAGCAGCTCTTATGGTTGGACCGGGGAGCTGTTTTTT.

V gene TRBV18 combines with J gene TRBJ1-5; 7 bases fit TRBD1. Germline lookup yields CDR1 KGHSH and CDR2 LQKENI. CDR3 length: 15 residues. V was pared by 5 bases and J by 3 bases, with 7 bases of the junction left unmatched. The CDR3 region is CASSTTGDPNQPQHF. The CDR3 nucleotides are TGTGCCAGCTCAACCACAGGGGACCCCAATCAGCCCCAGCATTTT.

The rearrangement uses TRBV6-6 and TRBJ2-3; maybe TRBD2 (6 bases). With 5 bases removed from V and 6 bases from J, the gap between germline ends came to 9 bases. CDR1 MNHNY and CDR2 SVGAGI come from the germline V gene (reference sequence). The CDR3 consists of 12 residues. The CDR3 DNA sequence: TGTGCCAGCAGTCCTGGAGGGGATACGCAGTATTTT. Amino acids: CASSPGGDTQYF.

This clone was seen a few times. V and J are TRBV28 and TRBJ1-1; TRBD1 might be the D (6 bases). V lost 7 bases to trimming and J lost 0 bases, with 9 bases between them. CDR3 length equals 13 residues. CDR1 MDHEN and CDR2 SYDVKM come from the germline V gene. The CDR3 loop reads CASKTGLNTEAFF. The CDR3 DNA sequence: TGTGCCAGCAAAACAGGGTTGAACACTGAAGCTTTCTTT. The full variable domain, with the rest looked up from reference TRBV28 and TRBJ1-1, is DVKVTQSSRYLVKRTGEKVFLECVQDMDHENMFWYRQDPGLGLRLIYFSYDVKMKEKGDIPEGYSVSREKKERFSLILESASTNQTSMYLCASKTGLNTEAFFGQGTRLTVV.

With regard to this clone: This same CDR3 is encoded by further DNA sequences in the sample. The chain has TRBV7-3 and TRBJ2-5, with D maybe TRBD1 (6 bases). The V and J ends lost 5 bases and 2 bases respectively, with 15 bases between them. There are 15 residues in the CDR3. Germline V gene data show CDR1 as SGHTA and CDR2 as FQGTGA. The CDR3 here is CASSPRGSGQETQYF. The CDR3 DNA reads as TGTGCCAGCAGCCCCAGGGGAAGCGGTCAAGAGACCCAGTACTTC.

The rearrangement joins TRBV11-2 to TRBJ2-7, with 10 positions matching TRBD1. V gave up 6 bases and J gave up 0 bases; unmatched junction bases: 5. Germline V lookup: CDR1 SGHAT, CDR2 FQNNGV. The CDR3 loop spans 15 amino acids. Here the CDR3 reads CASRTGTGASYEQYF. CDR3 coding DNA: TGTGCCAGCAGAACCGGGACAGGGGCCTCCTACGAGCAGTACTTC.

V and J are TRBV7-9 and TRBJ1-1; a possible D gene is TRBD1 (5 bases). The CDR3 covers 14 residues. Germline values: CDR1 SEHNR, CDR2 FQNEAQ (reference sequence). Trimming cost V 3 bases and J 9 bases, with 17 bases left between them. DNA for the CDR3: TGTGCCAGCAGCTTGGGGGGGACGGCATCGCAAGCTTTCTTT. It yields the protein CASSLGGTASQAFF.

V usage is TRBV6-5 and J usage is TRBJ1-2, with D possibly matching TRBD1 (5 bases). The CDR3 has 15 amino acids. Trimming shortened V by 6 bases and J by 8 bases, and 22 bases separated the two germline ends. Germline CDR1 MNHEY, CDR2 SVGAGI. CDR3 nucleotides: TGTGCCAGCAGCCGAACTGTGGGGGAGGCTTGGGGCTACACCTTC. Translating it yields CASSRTVGEAWGYTF.

V is TRBV28 and J is TRBJ2-7, with D possibly being TRBD1 or TRBD2 (5 bases each). V was trimmed by 4 bases and J by 2 bases, leaving 12 bases between them. This CDR3 is 14 amino acids long. Germline CDR1 MDHEN, CDR2 SYDVKM. CDR3 DNA: TGTGCCAGCAGTTCCCTACCGGGGCCCTACGAGCAGTACTTC. Protein product: CASSSLPGPYEQYF.

In its sample, this clone was seen many times. Here the CDR3 DNA reads TGTGCCAGCAGCATCGGGCCCATGAACACTGAAGCTTTCTTT. Protein product: CASSIGPMNTEAFF. The chain has TRBV9 and TRBJ1-1; the D is unclear. The CDR3 extends over 14 amino acids. V was trimmed by 4 bases and J by 0 bases, leaving 10 bases between them. Looked up from germline, CDR1 is SGDLS and CDR2 is YYNGEE.

This clone is a singleton in its sample. The CDR3 sequence is CASSLWGREETQYF. The CDR3 region has the DNA TGCGCCAGCAGCTTATGGGGGAGAGAAGAGACCCAGTACTTC. J is TRBJ2-5 and V is TRBV5-1; the D gene could be TRBD1 or TRBD2 (5 bases each). V lost 2 bases, J lost 3 bases, and 11 bases lay in between. This CDR3 region has 14 residues. In germline, CDR1 is SGHRS, CDR2 YFSETQ.